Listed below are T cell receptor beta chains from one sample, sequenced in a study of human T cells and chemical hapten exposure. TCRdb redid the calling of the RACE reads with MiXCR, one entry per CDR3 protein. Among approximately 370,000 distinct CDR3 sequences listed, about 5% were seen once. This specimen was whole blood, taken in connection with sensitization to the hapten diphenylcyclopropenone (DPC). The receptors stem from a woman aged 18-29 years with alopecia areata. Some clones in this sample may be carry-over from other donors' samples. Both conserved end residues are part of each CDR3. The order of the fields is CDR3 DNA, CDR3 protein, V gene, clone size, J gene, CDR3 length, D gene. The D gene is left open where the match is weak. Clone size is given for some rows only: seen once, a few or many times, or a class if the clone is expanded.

DNA: TGTGCCAGCAGTGAAACAGCGTACCAAGAGACCCAGTACTTC
CDR3: CASSETAYQETQYF
V: TRBV2
size: few
J: TRBJ2-5
length: 14
D: NA

DNA: TGTGCCAGCAGTTTGGAAGACGTGAACACTGAAGCTTTCTTT
CDR3: CASSLEDVNTEAFF
V: TRBV2
size: few
J: TRBJ1-1
length: 14
D: NA

DNA: TGTGCCAGCAGTTACGGCAGGGCTAGGGCCTACAATGAGCAGTTCTTC
CDR3: CASSYGRARAYNEQFF
V: TRBV6-5
size: NA
J: TRBJ2-1
length: 16
D: NA

DNA: TGTGCCAGCAGTTTAGAAAGGGTACACTCGAGCTCCTATAATTCACCCCTCCACTTT
CDR3: CASSLERVHSSSYNSPLHF
V: TRBV12-3/TRBV12-4
size: many
J: TRBJ1-6
length: 19
D: NA

DNA: TGTGCCAGCAGCTCGTACCAAGAGACCCAGTACTTC
CDR3: CASSSYQETQYF
V: TRBV28
size: many
J: TRBJ2-5
length: 12
D: NA

DNA: TGCAGTGCTAGAGAATCCAGGGGGAACACTGAAGCTTTCTTT
CDR3: CSARESRGNTEAFF
V: TRBV20-1
size: NA
J: TRBJ1-1
length: 14
D: NA

DNA: TGTGCCAGCTCTCCCGGGCCCACGAACACTGAAGCTTTCTTT
CDR3: CASSPGPTNTEAFF
V: TRBV18
size: NA
J: TRBJ1-1
length: 14
D: NA

DNA: TGTGCCAGCAGCGATACTAGCGGGGGCCCGCCAGATACGCAGTATTTT
CDR3: CASSDTSGGPPDTQYF
V: TRBV9
size: few
J: TRBJ2-3
length: 16
D: TRBD2

DNA: TGTGCCAGCAGTTATAGAGGGGATCAGCCCCAGCATTTT
CDR3: CASSYRGDQPQHF
V: TRBV6-5
size: NA
J: TRBJ1-5
length: 13
D: NA

DNA: TGTGCCAGCAGCGTAGCTCACCGGGGGACGGAGAACACTGAAGCTTTCTTT
CDR3: CASSVAHRGTENTEAFF
V: TRBV6-6
size: few
J: TRBJ1-1
length: 17
D: NA

DNA: TGCAGTGCTAGTACCCAGGGATTCTGGGGCAATCAGCCCCAGCATTTT
CDR3: CSASTQGFWGNQPQHF
V: TRBV20-1
size: NA
J: TRBJ1-5
length: 16
D: NA

DNA: TGCAGTGCTAGCCCGGGCCAGGGGATGATGGAGACCCAGTACTTC
CDR3: CSASPGQGMMETQYF
V: TRBV20-1
size: many
J: TRBJ2-5
length: 15
D: NA

DNA: TGTGCCAGCAGTAGCCAGGGGGGAGACTATGGCTACACCTTC
CDR3: CASSSQGGDYGYTF
V: TRBV7-9
size: once
J: TRBJ1-2
length: 14
D: TRBD1

DNA: TGTGCCAGCAGTTGGCAGGGCGGTGAAAAACTGTTTTTT
CDR3: CASSWQGGEKLFF
V: TRBV6-5
size: many
J: TRBJ1-4
length: 13
D: NA

DNA: TGTGCCAGCAGTCCGGGACTAGCGGGGGTGGCCTACAATGAGCAGTTCTTC
CDR3: CASSPGLAGVAYNEQFF
V: TRBV6-2/TRBV6-3
size: few
J: TRBJ2-1
length: 17
D: TRBD2

DNA: TGTGCCAGCAGTCGACGTAGGGGCGAACTAGCCAAAAACATTCAGTACTTC
CDR3: CASSRRRGELAKNIQYF
V: TRBV11-2
size: many
J: TRBJ2-4
length: 17
D: NA

DNA: TGTGCCAGCAGCCGCAGGGGTCGTTTGGACACTGAAGCTTTCTTT
CDR3: CASSRRGRLDTEAFF
V: TRBV13
size: few
J: TRBJ1-1
length: 15
D: NA

DNA: TGTGCCAGTAACTTAGGGGGCACAGATACGCAGTATTTT
CDR3: CASNLGGTDTQYF
V: TRBV2
size: many
J: TRBJ2-3
length: 13
D: NA

DNA: TGCGCCAGCAGCTTATGGGACAGCCGCTCTGGGGCCAACGTCCTGACTTTC
CDR3: CASSLWDSRSGANVLTF
V: TRBV4-1
size: many
J: TRBJ2-6
length: 17
D: TRBD1

DNA: TGTGCCAGCAGCACTGCTAGCACCGGGGAGCTGTTTTTT
CDR3: CASSTASTGELFF
V: TRBV11-3
size: few
J: TRBJ2-2
length: 13
D: NA

DNA: TGTGCCAGCAGCCAAGGAGGTCGCTCAGAGACCCAGTACTTC
CDR3: CASSQGGRSETQYF
V: TRBV14
size: NA
J: TRBJ2-5
length: 14
D: NA

DNA: TGCAGCGTCACCGGGACCAGCACAGATACGCAGTATTTT
CDR3: CSVTGTSTDTQYF
V: TRBV29-1
size: NA
J: TRBJ2-3
length: 13
D: NA

DNA: TGTGCCAGCAGTTTTCGGGACAGCCTAGCTAGCAATCAGCCCCAGCATTTT
CDR3: CASSFRDSLASNQPQHF
V: TRBV12-3/TRBV12-4
size: NA
J: TRBJ1-5
length: 17
D: TRBD1

DNA: TGTGCCAGCAGTTCCACGACAGGTCAAGCTTTCTTT
CDR3: CASSSTTGQAFF
V: TRBV6-2/TRBV6-3
size: many
J: TRBJ1-1
length: 12
D: NA

DNA: TGTGCCAGCAGTTCCTACAACAGGGGTGGTCAGCCCCAGCATTTT
CDR3: CASSSYNRGGQPQHF
V: TRBV27
size: NA
J: TRBJ1-5
length: 15
D: TRBD1

DNA: TGCAGTGCTAGACCCGAGGGACAGGGCCTTGCAACTAATGAAAAACTGTTTTTT
CDR3: CSARPEGQGLATNEKLFF
V: TRBV20-1
size: NA
J: TRBJ1-4
length: 18
D: TRBD1

DNA: TGTGCCAGCAGCCAAGAGGGGCAGGGATCAGCTTTCTTT
CDR3: CASSQEGQGSAFF
V: TRBV3-1
size: few
J: TRBJ1-1
length: 13
D: NA

DNA: TGCGCCAGCAGCTGGAGGACAGGGTCTCTTCGATACAATGAGCAGTTCTTC
CDR3: CASSWRTGSLRYNEQFF
V: TRBV5-1
size: NA
J: TRBJ2-1
length: 17
D: TRBD1

DNA: TGTGCCACGAGGGACAGGGGGCGAGGAGGCTATGGCTACACCTTC
CDR3: CATRDRGRGGYGYTF
V: TRBV6-2/TRBV6-3
size: NA
J: TRBJ1-2
length: 15
D: TRBD1